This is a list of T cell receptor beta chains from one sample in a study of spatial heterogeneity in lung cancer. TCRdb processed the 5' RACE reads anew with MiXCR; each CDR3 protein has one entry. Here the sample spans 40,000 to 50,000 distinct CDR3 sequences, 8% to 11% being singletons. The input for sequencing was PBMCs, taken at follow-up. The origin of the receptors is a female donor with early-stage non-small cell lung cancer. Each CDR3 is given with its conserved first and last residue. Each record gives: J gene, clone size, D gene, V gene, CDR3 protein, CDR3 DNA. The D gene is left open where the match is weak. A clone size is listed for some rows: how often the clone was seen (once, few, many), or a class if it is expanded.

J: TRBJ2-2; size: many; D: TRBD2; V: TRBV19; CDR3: CATQGLANTGELFF; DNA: TGTGCCACCCAGGGACTAGCGAACACCGGGGAGCTGTTTTTT
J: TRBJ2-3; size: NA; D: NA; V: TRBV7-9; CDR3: CASPGEGRGPADTQYF; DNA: TGTGCCAGCCCTGGGGAGGGCAGGGGGCCGGCAGATACGCAGTATTTT
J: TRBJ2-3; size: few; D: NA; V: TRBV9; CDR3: CASSTRPGLFPYF; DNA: TGTGCCAGCAGCACACGTCCGGGACTTTTCCCGTATTTT
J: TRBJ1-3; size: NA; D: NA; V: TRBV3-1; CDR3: CASGLLSGNTIYF; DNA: TGTGCCTCCGGGCTCCTCTCTGGAAACACCATATATTTT
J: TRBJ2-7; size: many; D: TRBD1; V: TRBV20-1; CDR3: CSAFGDRGTYEQYF; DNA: TGCAGTGCGTTCGGGGACAGGGGAACCTACGAGCAGTACTTC
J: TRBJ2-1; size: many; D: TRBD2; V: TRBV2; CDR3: CATARGEPYNEQFF; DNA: TGTGCCACCGCGCGGGGGGAACCCTACAATGAGCAGTTCTTC
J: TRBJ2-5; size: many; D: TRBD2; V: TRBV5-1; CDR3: CASSYRGGRETQYF; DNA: TGCGCCAGCAGCTATCGCGGGGGGCGAGAGACCCAGTACTTC
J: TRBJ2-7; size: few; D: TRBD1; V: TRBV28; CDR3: CASSWRTGSYEQYF; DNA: TGTGCCAGCAGCTGGCGGACAGGGTCCTACGAGCAGTACTTC
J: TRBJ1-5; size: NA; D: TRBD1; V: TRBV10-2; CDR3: CASRLTGGRDQPQHF; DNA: TGCGCCAGCAGACTAACAGGGGGAAGGGATCAGCCCCAGCATTTT
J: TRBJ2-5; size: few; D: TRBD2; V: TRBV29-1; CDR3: CSVWAGGSQETQYF; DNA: TGCAGCGTATGGGCGGGGGGCTCGCAAGAGACCCAGTACTTC
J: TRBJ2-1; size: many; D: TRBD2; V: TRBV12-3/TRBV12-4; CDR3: CASKLAGGFSSYNEQFF; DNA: TGTGCCAGCAAGTTAGCGGGGGGCTTTAGCTCCTACAATGAGCAGTTCTTC
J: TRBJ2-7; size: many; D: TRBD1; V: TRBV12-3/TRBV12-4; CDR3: CASSLATGTGGRYYEQYF; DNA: TGTGCCAGCAGTTTAGCCACCGGGACAGGGGGCCGATATTACGAGCAGTACTTC
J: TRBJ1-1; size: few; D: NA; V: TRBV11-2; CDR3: CASSSSVTWAEAFF; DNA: TGTGCCAGCAGCTCATCCGTAACTTGGGCTGAAGCTTTCTTT
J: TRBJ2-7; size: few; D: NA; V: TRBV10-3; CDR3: CAISPDSSYEQYF; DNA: TGTGCCATCAGCCCGGACAGTTCCTACGAGCAGTACTTC
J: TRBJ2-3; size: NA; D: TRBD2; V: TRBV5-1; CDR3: CASGTFLAGGITDTQYF; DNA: TGCGCCAGCGGAACTTTCCTAGCGGGGGGGATAACAGATACGCAGTATTTT
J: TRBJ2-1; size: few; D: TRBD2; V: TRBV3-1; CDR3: CASSQDVLAEYNEQFF; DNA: TGTGCCAGCAGCCAAGATGTCCTAGCGGAGTACAATGAGCAGTTCTTC
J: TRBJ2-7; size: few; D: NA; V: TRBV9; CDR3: CASSAGKGYNLGAYEQYF; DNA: TGTGCCAGCAGCGCGGGGAAGGGGTACAACCTTGGGGCCTACGAGCAGTACTTC
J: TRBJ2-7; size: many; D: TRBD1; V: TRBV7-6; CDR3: CASSLGGQGFAQYF; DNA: TGTGCCAGCAGCTTAGGGGGACAGGGATTCGCTCAGTACTTC
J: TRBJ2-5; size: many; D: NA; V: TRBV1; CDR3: CTSSQDLQDETGGGPHQETQYF; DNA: TGCACCAGCAGCCAAGATCTCCAAGATGAAACCGGCGGGGGCCCTCACCAAGAGACCCAGTACTTC
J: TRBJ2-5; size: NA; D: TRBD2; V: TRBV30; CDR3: CAWTSGGAFETQYF; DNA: TGTGCCTGGACCAGCGGGGGGGCCTTTGAGACCCAGTACTTC
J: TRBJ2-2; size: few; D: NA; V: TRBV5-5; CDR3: CASSPNPGDTGELFF; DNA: TGTGCCAGCAGTCCTAACCCGGGGGACACCGGGGAGCTGTTTTTT
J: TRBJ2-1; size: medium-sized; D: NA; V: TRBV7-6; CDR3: CASSLATPADEQFF; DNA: TGTGCCAGCAGCTTAGCGACTCCGGCAGATGAGCAGTTCTTC
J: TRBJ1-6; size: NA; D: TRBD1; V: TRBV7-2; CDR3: CASSLGGQGASPLHF; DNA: TGTGCCAGCAGCTTGGGCGGACAGGGGGCTTCACCCCTCCACTTT
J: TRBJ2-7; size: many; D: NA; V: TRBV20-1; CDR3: CSAKSVEGTYEQYF; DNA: TGCAGTGCCAAGTCGGTGGAGGGGACCTACGAGCAGTACTTC
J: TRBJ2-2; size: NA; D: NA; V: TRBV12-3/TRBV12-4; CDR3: CASRTSNGANTGELFF; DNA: TGTGCCAGCAGGACATCTAACGGCGCGAACACCGGGGAGCTGTTTTTT
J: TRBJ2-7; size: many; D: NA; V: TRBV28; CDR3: CASSGEGRNEQYF; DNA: TGTGCCAGCAGCGGAGAGGGGAGGAACGAGCAGTACTTC
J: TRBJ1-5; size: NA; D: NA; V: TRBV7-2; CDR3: CASSLEGWAFNQPQHF; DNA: TGTGCCAGCAGCTTAGAGGGTTGGGCCTTCAATCAGCCCCAGCATTTT
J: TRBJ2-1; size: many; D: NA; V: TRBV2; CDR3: CASSVGDLTFF; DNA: TGTGCCAGCAGTGTGGGAGACCTGACGTTCTTC
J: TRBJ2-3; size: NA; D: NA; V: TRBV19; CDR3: CAILDTSTDTQYF; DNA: TGTGCCATACTAGATACTAGCACAGATACGCAGTATTTT
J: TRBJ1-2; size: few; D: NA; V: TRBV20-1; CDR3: CSARGRMYGYTF; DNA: TGCAGTGCTAGAGGCAGAATGTATGGCTACACCTTC
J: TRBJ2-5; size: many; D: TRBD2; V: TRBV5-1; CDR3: CASSVRPGLAGETQYF; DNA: TGCGCCAGCAGCGTCCGGCCGGGACTAGCGGGCGAGACCCAGTACTTC